These T cell receptor beta chains were read from a single sample in a study of radiotherapy plus CTLA-4 blockade in lung cancer. This table comes from immunoSEQ multiplex PCR, and its TCRdb copy is limited to in-frame clones, with some not included. Of tens of thousands of clones listed, about three quarters are singletons. The sequenced sample was peripheral blood, obtained from a patient treated with radiotherapy plus ipilimumab. These receptors originate from a human donor with non-small cell lung cancer who had stable disease on radiotherapy plus ipilimumab. CDR3s include the opening cysteine and the closing phenylalanine or tryptophan. D genes are given only for firm matches. Rows may omit the clone size; those that give it use once, few, many or a size class.

j_call clone_size d_call v_call cdr3_aa cdr3_nt
TRBJ2-1 . TRBD2 TRBV2 CATKGLAGGRSYNEQFF TGTGCCACCAAGGGGCTAGCGGGAGGGCGTTCCTACAATGAGCAGTTCTTC
TRBJ1-2 . . TRBV7-9 CASSLATGDGYTF TGTGCCAGCAGCTTAGCCACAGGAGATGGCTACACCTTC
TRBJ1-1 few . TRBV4-1 CASSQGGVRLNTEAFF TGCGCCAGCAGCCAAGGCGGGGTCAGATTGAACACTGAAGCTTTCTTT
TRBJ2-3 . . TRBV20-1 CSAQGADTQYF TGCAGTGCTCAGGGCGCAGATACGCAGTATTTT
TRBJ1-1 . . TRBV27 CASSPGGGTEAFF TGTGCCAGCAGCCCGGGTGGGGGAACTGAAGCTTTCTTT
TRBJ2-3 . TRBD2 TRBV5-1 CASSLGLAPRGGTQYF TGCGCCAGCAGCTTGGGACTAGCGCCCCGAGGGGGTACGCAGTATTTT
TRBJ2-1 . . TRBV5-4 CASSFDYNEQFF TGTGCCAGCAGTTTCGACTACAATGAGCAGTTCTTC
TRBJ2-7 . TRBD1 TRBV2 CASRGDRGTYEQYF TGTGCCAGCAGGGGGGACAGGGGAACCTACGAGCAGTACTTC
TRBJ1-3 . . TRBV5-6 CASKRGFGNTIYF TGTGCCAGCAAACGGGGGTTTGGAAACACCATATATTTT
TRBJ1-5 once . TRBV7-8 CASSLGTGPYSNQPQHF TGTGCCAGCAGCTTAGGTACCGGGCCCTATAGCAATCAGCCCCAGCATTTT
TRBJ1-1 few TRBD1 TRBV29-1 CSALPAGRGTGRAFF TGCAGCGCCCTACCTGCCGGACGGGGGACAGGGCGTGCTTTCTTT